This TCR beta chain was observed in a study of brain metastases from non-small cell lung cancer. Points from the study as a whole: Paired brain metastases and primary tumors largely shared TCR repertoires. Compared with primary tumors, brain metastases showed less T-cell infiltration.

The method was immunoSEQ multiplex PCR; TCRdb's version includes in-frame clones alone and lacks a portion of them. The repertoire holds roughly 4,000 clones, with about 79% as singletons. Looked up from germline, CDR1 is KGHSH and CDR2 is LQKENI. V lost 6 bases to trimming and J lost 1 base, with 15 bases between them. CDR3 size: 16 residues. A remark on this clone: Antigen unknown.

Material: primary lung tumor tissue. The V and J genes are TRBV18 and TRBJ2-2; tentative D call: TRBD2 (7 bases). This clonotype was obtained from a donor at least 40 years old with non-small cell lung cancer. CDR3 sequence (DNA): TGTGCCAGCTCTACCTCGGGGGGCTGGAACACCGGGGAGCTGTTTTTT. Translation: CASSTSGGWNTGELFF.